This T cell receptor (beta chain) was found in a study of blood T cell repertoires in COVID-19. Study as a whole: There were acute and convalescent COVID-19 samples, and they came from the United States, Italy and Spain. T cells, B-cell-depleted T cells, or PBMCs supplied cDNA or gDNA.

Germline-derived CDR1 and CDR2 are LNHDA and SQIVND (reference sequence). Trimming removed 4 bases from V and 1 base from J; junction bases left unmatched: 4. The CDR3 is 16 residues long. The authors' processing: For nucleated cells, counts were estimated from reference gene primer amplification. The protocol was immunoSEQ multiplex PCR, while the TCRdb copy is restricted to in-frame clones and leaves out a portion. V and J calls and clone size are as listed in that table; D and trimming were resolved from the DNA. This sample has tens of thousands of clones; around 83% occur once, and the top ten carry 6% to 7.5%.

The sequence was collected from a man in his sixties with active COVID-19. V and J are TRBV19 and TRBJ2-2; TRBD1 matches 9 bases. Sequencing was carried out using peripheral blood. The CDR3 nucleotides read TGTGCCAGTAGTAAGGGACAGGGCCGGAACACCGGGGAGCTGTTTTTT. Protein sequence: CASSKGQGRNTGELFF.